These T cell receptor beta chains were read from a single sample in a study of regulatory and conventional T cells in RAG deficiency. Only in-frame clones appear in the TCRdb table, and some are missing; sequencing was by immunoSEQ multiplex PCR. The sample lists 25,000 to 35,000 clones, 90% to 95% occurring once. The sample was also linked to a second study, of regulatory T cells.

Sequenced: CD25- CD4+ T cells sorted from blood. The receptor set was obtained from a human donor in good health. Both conserved end residues are part of each CDR3. A D gene is named only where the DNA matches it firmly. Part of the rows lack a size; the others show once, few, many or a class for expanded clones.

clone_size	d_call	j_call	v_call	cdr3_aa	cdr3_nt
NA	TRBD1	TRBJ1-5	TRBV28	CASRQGNQPQHF	TGTGCCAGCCGACAGGGAAATCAGCCCCAGCATTTT
once	TRBD2	TRBJ2-2	TRBV5-1	CASSPPWTSGTGELFF	TGCGCCAGCAGCCCCCCATGGACTAGCGGCACCGGGGAGCTGTTTTTT
once	TRBD2	TRBJ2-3	TRBV7-3	CASSSLAVGTDTQYF	TGTGCCAGCAGCAGCCTAGCGGTCGGCACAGATACGCAGTATTTT
NA	TRBD1	TRBJ1-3	TRBV2	CASSEGQGLGNTIYF	TGTGCCAGCAGTGAGGGACAGGGCCTTGGAAACACCATATATTTT
NA	NA	TRBJ1-1	TRBV5-1	CASSLAIGAVTEAFF	TGCGCCAGCAGCTTGGCCATAGGGGCTGTCACTGAAGCTTTCTTT
NA	NA	TRBJ1-6	TRBV30	CAWSPGRDNSPLHF	TGTGCCTGGAGTCCGGGCAGGGATAATTCACCCCTCCACTTT
NA	TRBD1	TRBJ1-4	TRBV6-1	CASTWTGINEKLFF	TGTGCCAGCACCTGGACAGGCATTAATGAAAAACTGTTTTTT
NA	NA	TRBJ2-7	TRBV6-5	CASRTTRANYEQYF	TGTGCCAGCAGAACGACTAGGGCGAATTACGAGCAGTACTTC
NA	TRBD1	TRBJ2-2	TRBV6-5	CASSRQGARTGELFF	TGTGCCAGCAGCCGACAGGGGGCGCGGACCGGGGAGCTGTTTTTT
NA	NA	TRBJ2-7	TRBV15	CATSRDQVRGYEQYF	TGTGCCACCAGCAGAGATCAGGTGCGGGGCTACGAGCAGTACTTC
NA	NA	TRBJ2-7	TRBV2	CASSRGKSSYEQYF	TGTGCCAGCAGCCGGGGAAAAAGCTCCTACGAGCAGTACTTC
NA	TRBD2	TRBJ2-1	TRBV27	CASSFGGTKEFF	TGTGCCAGCAGTTTCGGGGGGACCAAGGAGTTCTTC
NA	TRBD1	TRBJ1-5	TRBV18	CASSPNRDSTQHF	TGTGCCAGCTCACCAAACCGGGACAGCACACAGCATTTT
NA	TRBD2	TRBJ2-3	TRBV6-4	CAAGGSGTDTQYF	TGTGCCGCCGGGGGTAGCGGGACAGATACGCAGTATTTT
NA	NA	TRBJ1-3	TRBV28	CASSLGSKGGSGNTIYF	TGTGCCAGCAGTTTGGGATCAAAAGGGGGTTCGGGAAACACCATATATTTT
NA	NA	TRBJ2-1	TRBV5-1	CASSLDSRNYNEQFF	TGCGCCAGCAGCTTGGACAGCCGGAACTACAATGAGCAGTTCTTC
NA	TRBD1	TRBJ1-5	TRBV28	CASSPGTGKNQPQHF	TGTGCCAGCAGTCCAGGGACAGGGAAGAATCAGCCCCAGCATTTT
NA	NA	TRBJ1-2	TRBV6-5	CASSYSRGGQRRGYTF	TGTGCCAGCAGTTACTCGAGGGGGGGGCAGCGGCGTGGCTACACCTTC
NA	TRBD2	TRBJ2-5	TRBV7-8	CASSLDSGGKETQYF	TGTGCCAGCAGCTTAGATAGCGGGGGAAAAGAGACCCAGTACTTC
NA	NA	TRBJ1-5	TRBV19	CASSSSRDSNQPQHF	TGTGCCAGTAGTTCCTCCAGGGATAGCAATCAGCCCCAGCATTTT
NA	TRBD1	TRBJ1-1	TRBV5-1	CASSRDRGDEGSTEAFF	TGCGCCAGCAGCCGGGACAGGGGAGACGAGGGGAGCACTGAAGCTTTCTTT
NA	NA	TRBJ2-4	TRBV7-3	CASSLGGAVKNIQYF	TGTGCCAGCAGCTTAGGAGGGGCGGTCAAAAACATTCAGTACTTC
NA	NA	TRBJ1-5	TRBV28	CASSSLGGRNQPQHF	TGTGCCAGCAGTTCTTTAGGAGGTAGGAATCAGCCCCAGCATTTT
NA	NA	TRBJ2-6	TRBV15	CATSRPVSGANVLTF	TGTGCCACCAGCAGACCGGTCTCTGGGGCCAACGTCCTGACTTTC
NA	TRBD2	TRBJ2-7	TRBV6-5	CASSSPGLVAHEQYF	TGTGCCAGCAGTTCGCCGGGACTAGTTGCCCACGAGCAGTACTTC
once	NA	TRBJ1-1	TRBV9	CASSVEQNTEAFF	TGTGCCAGCAGCGTAGAGCAGAACACTGAAGCTTTCTTT
NA	NA	TRBJ2-6	TRBV4-2	CASSQAGTGANVLTF	TGTGCCAGCAGCCAAGCAGGGACTGGGGCCAACGTCCTGACTTTC
NA	NA	TRBJ1-2	TRBV7-3	CASSSGQANYGYTF	TGTGCCAGCAGCTCTGGCCAAGCTAACTATGGCTACACCTTC
NA	NA	TRBJ2-1	TRBV27	CASRKQGSSYNEQFF	TGTGCCAGCAGGAAGCAGGGAAGCTCCTACAATGAGCAGTTCTTC
NA	TRBD2	TRBJ2-1	TRBV23-1	CASSHLAGGPYNEQFF	TGCGCCAGCAGTCACCTAGCGGGGGGTCCTTACAATGAGCAGTTCTTC
NA	NA	TRBJ1-4	TRBV6-5	CASSSFGGREKLFF	TGTGCCAGCAGTAGCTTCGGGGGTCGGGAAAAACTGTTTTTT
NA	TRBD2	TRBJ2-3	TRBV6-5	CASSSGGLFTDTQYF	TGTGCCAGCAGTTCGGGGGGGCTGTTCACAGATACGCAGTATTTT
NA	NA	TRBJ1-5	TRBV30	CAWSRGEGAGQPQHF	TGTGCCTGGTCCCGCGGAGAGGGCGCAGGCCAGCCCCAGCATTTT
NA	NA	TRBJ2-7	TRBV19	CASSMNGGKGYEQYF	TGTGCCAGTAGTATGAACGGCGGCAAAGGCTACGAGCAGTACTTC
NA	NA	TRBJ2-2	TRBV7-9	CASSAPGLINTGELFF	TGTGCCAGCAGCGCCCCGGGACTTATAAACACCGGGGAGCTGTTTTTT
NA	NA	TRBJ2-2	TRBV7-9	CASSRVAGELFF	TGTGCCAGCAGTCGGGTCGCCGGGGAGCTGTTTTTT
once	TRBD2	TRBJ2-7	TRBV27	CASSLLQRGGKYEQYF	TGTGCCAGCAGTCTCCTCCAGCGGGGGGGGAAATACGAGCAGTACTTC
NA	NA	TRBJ2-7	TRBV2	CASSARQVNYEQYF	TGTGCCAGCAGTGCGAGACAGGTCAACTACGAGCAGTACTTC
NA	TRBD1	TRBJ2-7	TRBV19	CASSPRTGGIYEQYF	TGTGCCAGTAGCCCGAGGACAGGGGGCATCTACGAGCAGTACTTC
NA	NA	TRBJ2-7	TRBV5-4	CASSLGDWAYEQYF	TGTGCCAGCAGCTTGGGGGACTGGGCCTACGAGCAGTACTTC
NA	NA	TRBJ2-3	TRBV4-2	CASSQLIQGDPTDTQYF	TGTGCCAGCAGCCAATTAATTCAGGGCGACCCCACAGATACGCAGTATTTT